This T cell receptor (beta chain) was found in a study of OX40 agonist ivuxolimab in advanced cancers. As for the study more broadly: Ivuxolimab, which targeted the costimulatory receptor OX40 (CD134), was an agonistic, fully human IgG2 monoclonal antibody. Partial responses occurred in three dose-escalation patients: two with cutaneous melanoma and one with hepatocellular carcinoma. Prior anti-PD-1, anti-PD-L1 or anti-CTLA-4 therapy was permitted, and checkpoint inhibitors had been received by roughly 40% of dose-escalation patients. The paper covers the monotherapy dose-escalation part of the phase I ivuxolimab trial, which included N ≈ 50 patients. In the dose-escalation cohort, approximately 80% of patients were male, and the mean age was 60 years with a range of roughly 23 to 90. Of the roughly 51 patients in dose escalation, some 19 had hepatocellular carcinoma, about 15 had melanoma, 9 had renal cell carcinoma and 9 had head and neck cancer. The point of sequencing TCRbeta in the periphery was to test whether ivuxolimab changed TCR sequence diversity and drove clonal T-cell expansion. Intravenous ivuxolimab was administered to patients every 2 weeks at six dose levels: 0.01, 0.1, 0.3, 1.5, 3 and 10 mg/kg. What the study reported, not specific to this receptor: In the 0.1-3.0 mg/kg groups, partial responders had among the lowest normalized peripheral clonal expansion, particularly in CD8+ T cells. After ivuxolimab, more expanded clones were found on average in CD8+ T cells than in CD4+ T cells. At doses of 0.1 to 3.0 mg/kg, clonal expansion of both CD4+ and CD8+ blood T cells was observed from baseline to week 6. Low levels of normalized T-cell clonal expansion were also seen in some patients who did not respond. Which antigens the clonally expanded peripheral T cells were specific for was not determined.

Genomic DNA was extracted from sorted cells for sequencing of the TCRbeta CDR3 region. The immunoSEQ Assay was used to sequence the TCRbeta CDR3 regions. Sourced from immuneACCESS, this table was stored by TCRdb with only in-frame sequences that have V and J called. A share of the clones is absent; for the studies checked, an unresolved V gene accounts for under half, and the remainder has no known explanation. The sample yields 78,000 or so clones; around nine tenths were counted once. The ten most abundant clones make up under 0.9% of the sample. Turning to this clone: This clone's antigen is unknown. No much larger clone exists at a distance of one base, and base qualities are not known.

The trial excluded patients who had a history of autoimmune disease or were on systemic immunosuppression. Peripheral blood for TCR sequencing was collected from all dose cohorts at baseline, on cycle 4 day 1, and on cycle 7 day 1. The samples were taken from a phase I, first-in-human, multicenter, open-label dose-escalation trial of ivuxolimab. Adults with locally advanced or metastatic melanoma, renal cell, hepatocellular, or head and neck squamous cell carcinoma were enrolled in the trial. Before TCR sequencing, CD4+ T cells and CD8+ T cells were sorted from peripheral blood as separate populations. From cysteine to phenylalanine, the CDR3 is 11 amino acids long. Only the CDR3 DNA stays, 33 bases, in frame from base 1. CDR1 and CDR2 (DFQATT, SNEGSKA) derive from the germline V gene (reference sequence). The germline ends are 9 bases apart after V is trimmed by 2 bases and J by 7 bases.

This TCR derives from an adult with an advanced solid tumor such as melanoma, head and neck, liver or kidney cancer. The V and J genes are TRBV20-1 and TRBJ2-7; the D gene is perhaps TRBD2, from 5 matching bases. This sample comprised CD4+ or CD8+ T cells sorted from blood, obtained in a trial of the OX40 agonist ivuxolimab. The nucleotides read TGCAGTGCTAGATACTCGGGGGAGCAGTACTTC. This is translated as CSARYSGEQYF.